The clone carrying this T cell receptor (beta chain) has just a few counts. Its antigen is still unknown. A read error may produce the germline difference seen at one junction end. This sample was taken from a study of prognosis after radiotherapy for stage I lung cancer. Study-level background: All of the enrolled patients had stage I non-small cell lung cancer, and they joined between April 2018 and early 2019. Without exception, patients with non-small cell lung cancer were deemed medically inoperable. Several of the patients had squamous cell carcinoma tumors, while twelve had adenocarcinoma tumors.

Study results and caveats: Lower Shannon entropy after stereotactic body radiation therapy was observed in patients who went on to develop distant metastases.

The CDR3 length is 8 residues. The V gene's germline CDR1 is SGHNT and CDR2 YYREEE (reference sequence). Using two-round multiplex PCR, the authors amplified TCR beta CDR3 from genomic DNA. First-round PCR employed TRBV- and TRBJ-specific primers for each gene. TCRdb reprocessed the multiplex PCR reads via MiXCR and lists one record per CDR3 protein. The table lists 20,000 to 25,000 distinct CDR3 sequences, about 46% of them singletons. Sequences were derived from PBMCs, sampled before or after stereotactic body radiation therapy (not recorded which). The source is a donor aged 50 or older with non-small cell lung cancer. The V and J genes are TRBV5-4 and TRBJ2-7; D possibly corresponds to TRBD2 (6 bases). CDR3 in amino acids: CASSLGGF. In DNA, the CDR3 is TGTGCCAGCAGCCTGGGAGGCTTC.